The 11 T cell receptor beta chains given below trace back to one sample, sequenced in a study of OX40 agonist ivuxolimab in advanced cancers. The assay was immunoSEQ multiplex PCR, and TCRdb's table has in-frame clones only and misses some. The sample carries fewer than 11,000 clones, around 85% recorded once. This specimen consisted of CD4+ or CD8+ T cells sorted from blood, obtained in a trial of the OX40 agonist ivuxolimab. Receptors originate from an adult with an advanced solid tumor such as melanoma, head and neck, liver or kidney cancer.

The chain has TRBV6-4 and TRBJ2-1; the match to TRBD2 covers 11 bases. The V gene's germline CDR1 is MRHNA and CDR2 SNTAGT. The CDR3 is 15 amino acids. J was trimmed by 6 bases and V by 0 bases; bases with no gene match: 1. This chain's CDR3 is CASSDSSGGANEQFF. The CDR3 DNA reads as TGTGCCAGCAGTGACTCTAGCGGGGGGGCCAATGAGCAGTTCTTC.

The V gene is TRBV4-2, the J gene TRBJ1-2; 12 bases map to TRBD1. The V gene end was trimmed by 1 base and the J gene end by 8 bases; junction bases not matched to a gene: 5. Germline V gives CDR1 LGHNA, CDR2 YNFKEQ. The CDR3 length is 15 residues. The CDR3 loop is CASSQVGQGAGGYTF. CDR3 nucleotides: TGTGCCAGCAGCCAAGTGGGACAGGGGGCAGGCGGCTACACCTTC.

The rearrangement joins TRBV6-6 to TRBJ2-3, with D perhaps TRBD1 or TRBD2 (5 bases each). V gave up 0 bases and J gave up 5 bases, with 9 bases separating them. Per the germline V gene, CDR1 is MNHNY and CDR2 is SVGAGI (reference sequence). The CDR3 extends over 14 amino acids. CDR3 in amino acids: CASSYSIGGDTQYF. DNA of the CDR3: TGTGCCAGCAGTTACTCGATTGGGGGAGATACGCAGTATTTT.

V usage is TRBV29-1 and J usage is TRBJ2-1, with D maybe TRBD2 (7 bases). V shed 4 bases and J shed 0 bases, with 13 bases lying between them. Germline CDR1 is SQVTM and CDR2 is ANQGSEA. This CDR3 region has 15 residues. The CDR3 spells CSVVGRGSSYNEQFF. CDR3 DNA sequence: TGCAGCGTTGTGGGGAGGGGGAGCTCCTACAATGAGCAGTTCTTC.

The chain uses TRBV19 and TRBJ1-1; a weak D match, TRBD1 (5 bases). V was cut by 6 bases and J by 6 bases, with 11 bases left in between. Germline V gene data show CDR1 as LNHDA and CDR2 as SQIVND (reference sequence). The CDR3 consists of 12 residues. The CDR3 loop reads CASSYGAAEAFF. DNA for the CDR3: TGTGCCAGTAGCTACGGGGCGGCTGAAGCTTTCTTT. Filled out from reference TRBV19 and TRBJ1-1, the complete variable domain reads DGGITQSPKYLFRKEGQNVTLSCEQNLNHDAMYWYRQDPGQGLRLIYYSQIVNDFQKGDIAEGYSVSREKKESFPLTVTSAQKNPTAFYLCASSYGAAEAFFGQGTRLTVV.

V and J are TRBV6-5 and TRBJ2-3, with D possibly being TRBD1 (6 bases). Trimming left V 4 bases short and J 4 bases short, with 15 bases between. CDR1 and CDR2 (germline): MNHEY, SVGAGI. This CDR3 contains 15 residues. The CDR3 nucleotides read TGTGCCAGCAGTTCCGTCCCGGACAGCCCAGATACGCAGTATTTT. Its protein is CASSSVPDSPDTQYF.

Points on this clone: As the CDR3 is not closed by the conserved phenylalanine or tryptophan, this likely results from a read error. The gene calls are TRBV7-9 and TRBJ1-1, with TRBD1 matching 7 bases. The CDR3 sequence is 15 residues long. Germline lookup yields CDR1 SEHNR and CDR2 FQNEAQ (reference sequence). V lost 3 bases to trimming and J lost 0 bases; unmatched junction nucleotides: 4. CDR3 sequence (DNA): TGTGCCAGCAGCTTCCTACAGGGGCTGAACACTGAAGCTTTCCTT. Protein: CASSFLQGLNTEAFL.

The gene calls are TRBV7-9 and TRBJ2-7; D gene ambiguous. Germline V gives CDR1 SEHNR, CDR2 FQNEAQ (reference sequence). The V gene lost 1 base and the J gene lost 7 bases, with 8 bases spanning the gap. This CDR3 has 12 amino acids. The CDR3 coding sequence is TGTGCCAGCAGCTTAGGAGCGTGGGAGCAGTACTTC. It encodes CASSLGAWEQYF.

The V call is TRBV5-1, the J call TRBJ2-3; D possibly uses TRBD1 or TRBD2 (5 bases each). This CDR3 contains 14 residues. Germline loops: CDR1 SGHRS, CDR2 YFSETQ. Trimming shortened V by 5 bases and J by 1 base, and 11 bases separated the two germline ends. This CDR3 reads CASRLGTRTDTQYF. The CDR3, as DNA: TGCGCCAGCAGGCTTGGGACGCGCACAGATACGCAGTATTTT.

V gene TRBV19 combines with J gene TRBJ2-3; 7 nucleotides agree with TRBD1. In germline, CDR1 is LNHDA, CDR2 SQIVND (reference sequence). Trimming removed 5 bases from V and 5 bases from J; junction bases left unmatched: 1. The CDR3 has 12 residues. The CDR3 is CASSQGVDTQYF. The DNA for the CDR3 is TGTGCCAGTAGTCAGGGGGTAGATACGCAGTATTTT. Full variable domain (outside the CDR3, taken from reference TRBV19 and TRBJ2-3): DGGITQSPKYLFRKEGQNVTLSCEQNLNHDAMYWYRQDPGQGLRLIYYSQIVNDFQKGDIAEGYSVSREKKESFPLTVTSAQKNPTAFYLCASSQGVDTQYFGPGTRLTVL.

This clone was picked up one time. V is TRBV6-5 and J is TRBJ2-7; D call uncertain. The length of the CDR3 is 14 residues. The germline V gene has CDR1 MNHEY and CDR2 SVGAGI. V was clipped by 0 bases and J by 0 bases, with 6 bases between them. As DNA, the CDR3 is TGTGCCAGCAGTTACTCGTACAGCTCCTACGAGCAGTACTTC. It yields the protein CASSYSYSSYEQYF.